This entry lists 15 T cell receptor beta chains sequenced from one sample in a study of cytomegalovirus exposure and HLA in healthy donors. Researchers ran the PCR with 60 Vbeta and 13 Jbeta primers. Produced via immunoSEQ multiplex PCR; TCRdb's table is partial and in-frame only. The sample includes 150,000 to 200,000 clones, approximately 84% of them seen just once. The sample comprised PBMCs. Source of these receptors: a girl aged 5 to 17 in good health and CMV-seropositive.

This clone was found a few times. This chain joins TRBV18 and TRBJ2-3; D is undetermined. The germline gives CDR1 KGHSH, CDR2 LQKENI. V lost 3 bases to trimming and J lost 2 bases, with 9 bases between them. The CDR3 runs 14 residues. CDR3 nucleotides: TGTGCCAGCTCACCCAACACCTTCACAGATACGCAGTATTTT. Amino acid sequence: CASSPNTFTDTQYF.

The chain combines TRBV6-5 with TRBJ2-2; 8 bases agree with TRBD2. Losses at the gene ends were 1 base for V and 7 bases for J; bases not matched to a gene: 8. Looked up from germline, CDR1 is MNHEY and CDR2 is SVGAGI. The CDR3 extends over 16 amino acids. CDR3 bases: TGTGCCAGCAGTTACTTCGGGGGGGTTGGGGTCGGGGAGCTGTTTTTT. Residues: CASSYFGGVGVGELFF.

The chain joins TRBV2 to TRBJ1-2; tentative D call: TRBD1 (5 bases). CDR1 is SNHLY, CDR2 FYNNEI, per germline. V lost 9 bases, J lost 2 bases, and 16 bases lay in between. The CDR3 runs 14 residues. The CDR3 loop is CASSRQGLNYGYTF. The CDR3 bases are TGTGCCAGTTCAAGGCAGGGCCTAAACTATGGCTACACCTTC.

This clone has more than one count but fewer than ten. The chain combines TRBV19 with TRBJ1-2, with D tentatively TRBD1 (6 bases). Germline CDR1 reads LNHDA; CDR2 reads SQIVND (reference sequence). There are 14 residues in the CDR3. Trimming left V 10 bases short and J 5 bases short, with 20 bases between. The CDR3 region has the DNA TGTGCCACCCAAATGGGGGCAGGTGCTTATGGCTACACCTTC. Translated, it gives CATQMGAGAYGYTF.

The chain has TRBV10-2 and TRBJ1-5, with D maybe TRBD1 (5 bases). From germline, CDR1 is WSHSY and CDR2 SAAADI. The CDR3 totals 14 residues. V was cut by 2 bases and J by 6 bases, with 11 bases left in between. The CDR3 coding sequence is TGCGCCAGCAGTGAGCCAGGGTCGGGTCAGCCCCAGCATTTT. Encoded protein: CASSEPGSGQPQHF.

The genes are TRBV9 and TRBJ2-5; the match to TRBD2 covers 7 bases. The V gene's germline CDR1 is SGDLS and CDR2 YYNGEE. J gave up 5 bases and V 0 bases, and 7 bases lay outside the gene matches. The CDR3 has 15 amino acids. In nucleotides, the CDR3 is TGTGCCAGCAGCGTAGGGCGGGGAGGGTACGAGACCCAGTACTTC. It specifies CASSVGRGGYETQYF.

This chain links TRBV13 with TRBJ1-1, with D possibly being TRBD1 (5 bases). CDR1 is PRHDT and CDR2 is FYEKMQ in the germline V gene (reference sequence). The V gene lost 5 bases and the J gene lost 4 bases, with 14 bases spanning the gap. CDR3 length equals 14 residues. The chain's CDR3 is CASSGSSGPTEAFF. CDR3 sequence (DNA): TGTGCCAGCAGCGGATCTTCAGGGCCCACTGAAGCTTTCTTT.

The genes are TRBV7-2 and TRBJ2-7; 11 bases agree with TRBD2. V trimming: 5 bases; J trimming: 6 bases; junction bases outside the gene matches: 9. Germline lookup yields CDR1 SGHTA and CDR2 FQGNSA. The CDR3 totals 15 residues. The CDR3 DNA is TGTGCCAGCAGCCCCGGTGGTAGCGGGGGGGGCGAGCAGTACTTC. Encoded protein: CASSPGGSGGGEQYF.

The V and J genes are TRBV4-2 and TRBJ1-5; D is possibly TRBD1 (5 bases). The CDR3 extends over 15 amino acids. From germline, CDR1 is LGHNA and CDR2 YNFKEQ. V was cut by 1 base and J by 9 bases, with 16 bases left in between. The CDR3, as DNA: TGTGCCAGCAGCCAAGCTACGGGGGGAGAGGGGCCCCAGCATTTT. It yields the protein CASSQATGGEGPQHF.

The rearrangement uses TRBV4-2 and TRBJ1-5; 8 bases match TRBD1. Germline-derived CDR1 and CDR2 are LGHNA and YNFKEQ. The CDR3 loop spans 16 amino acids. The junction had 10 bases not matched to a gene; V was cut back by 2 bases and J by 7 bases. CDR3 protein: CASSQTGQGGWQPQHF. Here the CDR3 DNA reads TGTGCCAGCAGCCAAACCGGACAGGGTGGGTGGCAGCCCCAGCATTTT.

The chain has TRBV30 and TRBJ1-1, with D possibly being TRBD1 (6 bases). Germline assignment: CDR1 GTSNPN and CDR2 SVGIG (reference sequence). V lost 0 bases and J lost 3, with 14 bases in between. The CDR3 runs to 15 residues. CDR3 amino acids: CAWSVQQGVYTEAFF. CDR3 nucleotide sequence: TGTGCCTGGAGTGTACAACAGGGAGTTTACACTGAAGCTTTCTTT. The full variable domain, rest sourced from reference TRBV30 and TRBJ1-1, is SQTIHQWPATLVQPVGSPLSLECTVEGTSNPNLYWYRQAAGRGLQLLFYSVGIGQISSEVPQNLSASRPQDRQFILSSKKLLLSDSGFYLCAWSVQQGVYTEAFFGQGTRLTVV.

The V gene is TRBV15, the J gene TRBJ1-4; D possibly corresponds to TRBD1 (5 bases). The germline gives CDR1 LNHNV, CDR2 YYDKDF (reference sequence). Between the trimmed V and J ends, which lost 8 bases and 10 bases, there was a span of 14 bases. The CDR3 length is 12 residues. CDR3 sequence: CATGGGSGKLFF. The CDR3 coding sequence is TGTGCCACCGGGGGGGGGAGTGGAAAACTGTTTTTT.

The V call is TRBV6-5, the J call TRBJ2-5, with D possibly TRBD1 on 5 matching bases. V was trimmed by 0 bases and J by 2 bases, leaving 7 bases between them. Germline-derived CDR1 and CDR2 are MNHEY and SVGAGI. This CDR3 region has 14 residues. The CDR3 sequence: CASSYSRQQETQYF. CDR3 nucleotides: TGTGCCAGCAGTTACTCTCGACAGCAAGAGACCCAGTACTTC.

The V call is TRBV2, the J call TRBJ1-2; D remains ambiguous. The CDR3 spans 15 residues. CDR1 is SNHLY and CDR2 is FYNNEI in the germline V gene. V was cut by 3 bases and J by 5 bases, with 16 bases left in between. This CDR3 is CASSESLTELYGYTF. The CDR3 coding sequence is TGTGCCAGCAGTGAGTCCCTTACTGAACTGTATGGCTACACCTTC.

The chain is built from TRBV7-9 and TRBJ1-1; 9 bases map to TRBD1. Germline V lookup: CDR1 SEHNR, CDR2 FQNEAQ (reference sequence). The CDR3 has 16 residues. J was trimmed by 4 bases and V by 5 bases; bases with no gene match: 11. The CDR3 protein is CASSPRGDRGVTEAFF. CDR3 coding DNA: TGTGCCAGCAGCCCGAGGGGAGACAGGGGGGTCACTGAAGCTTTCTTT.